The next 15 T cell receptor beta chains were all read from a single sample in a study of blood T cell repertoires in COVID-19. Sequenced by immunoSEQ multiplex PCR; TCRdb stores in-frame clones only, minus some. The sample records more than 200,000 clones, more than 75% being singletons. The sequencing input was PBMCs or T cells enriched from blood (not recorded which). These receptor sequences come from a woman between 50 and 59 years old who had recovered from COVID-19.

The CDR3 DNA reads TGTGCCAGCAGTAAACCCGGACAGGGTTCCTACGAGCAGTACTTC. Amino acid sequence: CASSKPGQGSYEQYF. The rearrangement joins TRBV6-5 to TRBJ2-7; 8 bases are a match to TRBD1. The germline CDR1 and CDR2 sequences are MNHEY and SVGAGI. V trimming: 5 bases; J trimming: 1 base; junction bases outside the gene matches: 7. The CDR3 is 15 residues long.

The chain joins TRBV7-8 to TRBJ1-2, with no clear D. Germline CDR1 and CDR2: SGHVS and FQNEAQ. This CDR3 is 15 amino acids long. V was clipped by 6 bases and J by 3 bases, with 17 bases between them. The CDR3 coding sequence is TGTGCCAGCAGTCCCGATGGGCAGGCCTACTATGGCTACACCTTC. Its translation is CASSPDGQAYYGYTF.

This clone was counted a few times. The chain's CDR3 is CASSQRGDIFSTEAFF. The CDR3 coding sequence is TGTGCCAGCAGCCAAAGAGGGGACATCTTCTCCACTGAAGCTTTCTTT. The chain couples TRBV7-3 to TRBJ1-1; D might be TRBD1 (6 bases). This CDR3 is 16 amino acids long. Germline loops: CDR1 SGHTA, CDR2 FQGTGA. Trimming took 5 bases from V and 4 from J, leaving 20 bases between them.

The gene calls are TRBV5-1 and TRBJ2-1; a possible D gene is TRBD1 (5 bases). V lost 4 bases, J lost 5 bases, and 13 bases lay in between. Germline V CDR1 and CDR2: SGHRS, YFSETQ. The length of the CDR3 is 14 residues. CDR3 nucleotide sequence: TGCGCCAGCAGCACAGGTGGTCCGGACAATGAGCAGTTCTTC. Its translation is CASSTGGPDNEQFF.

The chain uses TRBV7-8 and TRBJ2-1, with 9 bases aligning to TRBD1. V was clipped by 5 bases and J by 6 bases; unmatched bases: 8. This CDR3 has 15 amino acids. Germline V lookup: CDR1 SGHVS, CDR2 FQNEAQ. This CDR3 reads CASSTRDRDANEQFF. The DNA for the CDR3 is TGTGCCAGCAGCACGCGGGACAGGGACGCCAATGAGCAGTTCTTC.

This clone was counted once. J is TRBJ1-4 and V is TRBV28; 9 bases line up with TRBD1. V was pared by 1 base and J by 7 bases, with 7 bases of the junction left unmatched. The CDR3 consists of 16 residues. Germline values: CDR1 MDHEN, CDR2 SYDVKM. The CDR3: CASSLSGQGSIEKLFF. In DNA, the CDR3 is TGTGCCAGCAGTTTATCCGGACAGGGGTCTATTGAAAAACTGTTTTTT.

This chain joins TRBV19 and TRBJ2-6; no clear D gene. The V gene lost 3 bases and the J gene lost 2 bases, with 5 bases spanning the gap. This CDR3 region has 14 residues. Per the germline V gene, CDR1 is LNHDA and CDR2 is SQIVND (reference sequence). CDR3 protein: CASSIAAGANVLTF. CDR3 bases: TGTGCCAGTAGTATCGCGGCTGGGGCCAACGTCCTGACTTTC.

This chain connects TRBV7-3 to TRBJ2-2; a weak D match, TRBD2 (5 bases). V lost 6 bases and J lost 0, with 11 bases in between. CDR3 size: 15 residues. Looked up from germline, CDR1 is SGHTA and CDR2 is FQGTGA. The CDR3 sequence is CASRRDYANTGELFF. The CDR3 DNA reads as TGTGCCAGCAGGAGGGATTACGCGAACACCGGGGAGCTGTTTTTT. The full variable domain, with the rest looked up from reference TRBV7-3 and TRBJ2-2, is GAGVSQTPSNKVTEKGKYVELRCDPISGHTALYWYRQSLGQGPEFLIYFQGTGAADDSGLPNDRFFAVRPEGSVSTLKIQRTERGDSAVYLCASRRDYANTGELFFGEGSRLTVL.

This chain joins TRBV30 and TRBJ1-4; D ambiguous. The germline CDR1 and CDR2 sequences are GTSNPN and SVGIG (reference sequence). This CDR3 region has 14 residues. Between the trimmed V and J ends, which lost 0 bases and 4 bases, there was a span of 9 bases. The CDR3 DNA follows: TGTGCCTGGAGTGTATTGGAGGGTAATGAAAAACTGTTTTTT. Amino acid sequence: CAWSVLEGNEKLFF.

This clone was counted at least ten times. The chain employs TRBV2 and TRBJ2-7; no firm D call. The CDR3 is 16 residues long. In germline, CDR1 is SNHLY, CDR2 FYNNEI. V was trimmed by 5 bases and J by 2 bases, leaving 19 bases between them. The CDR3 DNA reads TGTGCCAGCAGTCCTCCTACGGAGCTCCAGCCCTACGAGCAGTACTTC. The encoded protein is CASSPPTELQPYEQYF. Using reference TRBV2 and TRBJ2-7 for the parts outside the CDR3, the full variable domain is EPEVTQTPSHQVTQMGQEVILRCVPISNHLYFYWYRQILGQKVEFLVSFYNNEISEKSEIFDDQFSVERPDGSNFTLKIRSTKLEDSAMYFCASSPPTELQPYEQYFGPGTRLTVT.

The rearrangement joins TRBV10-3 to TRBJ2-5; 11 bases fit TRBD2. This CDR3 region has 15 residues. CDR1 and CDR2 (germline): ENHRY, SYGVKD. V was clipped by 6 bases and J by 0 bases; unmatched bases: 3. CDR3 in amino acids: CAIRPTSGNQETQYF. The CDR3 region has the DNA TGTGCCATCAGACCGACTAGCGGGAACCAAGAGACCCAGTACTTC.

The chain is built from TRBV9 and TRBJ1-5; perhaps TRBD1 as D (6 bases). Germline V gene sequence: CDR1 SGDLS, CDR2 YYNGEE. V dropped 3 bases and J dropped 0 bases, with 16 bases sitting between them. This CDR3 has 17 residues. The CDR3 coding sequence is TGTGCCAGCAGCGCCGGGACATCGGAGTATAGCAATCAGCCCCAGCATTTT. Protein sequence: CASSAGTSEYSNQPQHF.

This clone was found once. The V and J genes are TRBV15 and TRBJ2-6, with D perhaps matching TRBD1 (6 bases). Per the germline V gene, CDR1 is LNHNV and CDR2 is YYDKDF (reference sequence). CDR3 size: 16 residues. V lost 5 bases, J lost 7 bases, and 18 bases lay in between. CDR3 nucleotide sequence: TGTGCCACCAGCCGATGGACAGCCGTAGGAGCCAACGTCCTGACTTTC. Protein product: CATSRWTAVGANVLTF. Using reference TRBV15 and TRBJ2-6 for the parts outside the CDR3, the full variable domain is DAMVIQNPRYQVTQFGKPVTLSCSQTLNHNVMYWYQQKSSQAPKLLFHYYDKDFNNEADTPDNFQSRRPNTSFCFLDIRSPGLGDTAMYLCATSRWTAVGANVLTFGAGSRLTVL.

The J gene is TRBJ2-1, the V gene TRBV3-1 (or the pseudogene TRBV3-2); D remains ambiguous. The CDR3 is made up of 16 amino acids. CDR1 and CDR2 (germline): LGHDT, YNNKEL (reference sequence). Trimming removed 1 base from V and 9 bases from J, with 19 bases in between. Here the CDR3 reads CASSQVGASLSFEQFF. The CDR3, as DNA: TGTGCCAGCAGCCAAGTAGGAGCTAGTTTGTCATTTGAGCAGTTCTTC.

The gene calls are TRBV11-3 and TRBJ2-2; D remains unclear. The CDR3 is made up of 13 amino acids. V was trimmed by 5 bases and J by 6 bases, leaving 10 bases between them. Germline CDR1 is SGHNT and CDR2 is YENEEA. Here the CDR3 reads CASSRSRPGELFF. The CDR3 DNA reads TGTGCCAGCAGCCGGTCGAGGCCCGGGGAGCTGTTTTTT.